These 7 T cell receptor beta chains originate from one sample sequenced in a study of OX40 agonist ivuxolimab in advanced cancers. Data came from immunoSEQ multiplex PCR; TCRdb stores just in-frame clones and leaves some out. The repertoire holds about 38,000 clones, 80% to 90% seen once, with approximately 45% in the top ten. Sequencing used CD4+ or CD8+ T cells sorted from blood, obtained in a trial of the OX40 agonist ivuxolimab. All receptors come from an adult with an advanced solid tumor such as melanoma, head and neck, liver or kidney cancer.

This chain links TRBV18 with TRBJ2-7; 9 bases match TRBD1. The V and J ends lost 6 bases and 3 bases, in that order; junction bases with no gene match: 12. CDR1 is KGHSH, CDR2 LQKENI, per germline. The length of the CDR3 is 16 residues. CDR3 residues: CASSANPGTGIYEQYF. The CDR3 bases are TGTGCCAGCTCCGCTAACCCCGGGACAGGGATCTACGAGCAGTACTTC. The full variable domain, its missing parts supplied by reference TRBV18 and TRBJ2-7, is NAGVMQNPRHLVRRRGQEARLRCSPMKGHSHVYWYRQLPEEGLKFMVYLQKENIIDESGMPKERFSAEFPKEGPSILRIQQVVRGDSAAYFCASSANPGTGIYEQYFGPGTRLTVT.

The chain combines TRBV12-5 with TRBJ2-1; D assignment may be TRBD1 or TRBD2 (6 bases each). Germline CDR1 LGHNT, CDR2 FRNRAP. The CDR3 is 14 residues long. Deletions cut 7 bases from V and 6 bases from J, with 16 bases between. CDR3: CASAYAGGANEQFF. CDR3 DNA: TGTGCTAGTGCCTACGCCGGGGGCGCCAATGAGCAGTTCTTC.

This clone has only one observation. The chain has TRBV6-5 and TRBJ2-1; the D gene is possibly TRBD1 (5 bases). The ends were cut back, 6 bases at V and 6 bases at J, with 12 bases in the middle. The germline V gene encodes CDR1 MNHEY and CDR2 SVGAGI. There are 13 residues in the CDR3. CDR3 bases: TGTGCCAGCAGCAGACAGAGAGTCAATGAGCAGTTCTTC. Protein product: CASSRQRVNEQFF.

This chain links TRBV30 with TRBJ1-2; D gene uncertain. V was pared by 8 bases and J by 4 bases, with 23 bases between. The CDR3 sequence is 15 residues long. Germline CDR1 GTSNPN, CDR2 SVGIG (reference sequence). CDR3 region: CATPSPRGPGYGYTF. The CDR3 DNA follows: TGTGCCACTCCCTCCCCCCGTGGACCGGGCTATGGCTACACCTTC.

This sequence joins TRBV4-3 and TRBJ1-1; D is unclear. Germline CDR1 reads LGHNA; CDR2 reads YSLEER. V lost 1 base to trimming and J lost 0 bases, with 12 bases between them. The CDR3 loop spans 16 amino acids. CDR3 bases: TGCGCCAGCAGCCAAGGAGCATGGGGAGTGAACACTGAAGCTTTCTTT. It encodes CASSQGAWGVNTEAFF.

J is TRBJ1-1 and V is TRBV19; 7 bases agree with TRBD1. The CDR3 runs 12 residues. Germline CDR1 is LNHDA and CDR2 is SQIVND (reference sequence). The J segment lost 6 bases and the V segment lost 3 bases, leaving 1 base of the junction unmatched. CDR3 bases: TGTGCCAGTAGTATTCAGGGGGCTGAAGCTTTCTTT. This sequence encodes CASSIQGAEAFF.

The chain uses TRBV15 and TRBJ2-5, with D maybe TRBD2 (6 bases). V lost 0 bases and J lost 2, with 19 bases in between. Per the germline V gene, CDR1 is LNHNV and CDR2 is YYDKDF (reference sequence). There are 18 residues in the CDR3. This chain's CDR3 is CATSREGDSEGRQETQYF. In nucleotides, the CDR3 is TGTGCCACCAGCAGAGAGGGGGACTCTGAAGGTCGGCAAGAGACCCAGTACTTC. Full variable domain (remainder filled in from reference TRBV15 and TRBJ2-5): DAMVIQNPRYQVTQFGKPVTLSCSQTLNHNVMYWYQQKSSQAPKLLFHYYDKDFNNEADTPDNFQSRRPNTSFCFLDIRSPGLGDTAMYLCATSREGDSEGRQETQYFGPGTRLLVL.